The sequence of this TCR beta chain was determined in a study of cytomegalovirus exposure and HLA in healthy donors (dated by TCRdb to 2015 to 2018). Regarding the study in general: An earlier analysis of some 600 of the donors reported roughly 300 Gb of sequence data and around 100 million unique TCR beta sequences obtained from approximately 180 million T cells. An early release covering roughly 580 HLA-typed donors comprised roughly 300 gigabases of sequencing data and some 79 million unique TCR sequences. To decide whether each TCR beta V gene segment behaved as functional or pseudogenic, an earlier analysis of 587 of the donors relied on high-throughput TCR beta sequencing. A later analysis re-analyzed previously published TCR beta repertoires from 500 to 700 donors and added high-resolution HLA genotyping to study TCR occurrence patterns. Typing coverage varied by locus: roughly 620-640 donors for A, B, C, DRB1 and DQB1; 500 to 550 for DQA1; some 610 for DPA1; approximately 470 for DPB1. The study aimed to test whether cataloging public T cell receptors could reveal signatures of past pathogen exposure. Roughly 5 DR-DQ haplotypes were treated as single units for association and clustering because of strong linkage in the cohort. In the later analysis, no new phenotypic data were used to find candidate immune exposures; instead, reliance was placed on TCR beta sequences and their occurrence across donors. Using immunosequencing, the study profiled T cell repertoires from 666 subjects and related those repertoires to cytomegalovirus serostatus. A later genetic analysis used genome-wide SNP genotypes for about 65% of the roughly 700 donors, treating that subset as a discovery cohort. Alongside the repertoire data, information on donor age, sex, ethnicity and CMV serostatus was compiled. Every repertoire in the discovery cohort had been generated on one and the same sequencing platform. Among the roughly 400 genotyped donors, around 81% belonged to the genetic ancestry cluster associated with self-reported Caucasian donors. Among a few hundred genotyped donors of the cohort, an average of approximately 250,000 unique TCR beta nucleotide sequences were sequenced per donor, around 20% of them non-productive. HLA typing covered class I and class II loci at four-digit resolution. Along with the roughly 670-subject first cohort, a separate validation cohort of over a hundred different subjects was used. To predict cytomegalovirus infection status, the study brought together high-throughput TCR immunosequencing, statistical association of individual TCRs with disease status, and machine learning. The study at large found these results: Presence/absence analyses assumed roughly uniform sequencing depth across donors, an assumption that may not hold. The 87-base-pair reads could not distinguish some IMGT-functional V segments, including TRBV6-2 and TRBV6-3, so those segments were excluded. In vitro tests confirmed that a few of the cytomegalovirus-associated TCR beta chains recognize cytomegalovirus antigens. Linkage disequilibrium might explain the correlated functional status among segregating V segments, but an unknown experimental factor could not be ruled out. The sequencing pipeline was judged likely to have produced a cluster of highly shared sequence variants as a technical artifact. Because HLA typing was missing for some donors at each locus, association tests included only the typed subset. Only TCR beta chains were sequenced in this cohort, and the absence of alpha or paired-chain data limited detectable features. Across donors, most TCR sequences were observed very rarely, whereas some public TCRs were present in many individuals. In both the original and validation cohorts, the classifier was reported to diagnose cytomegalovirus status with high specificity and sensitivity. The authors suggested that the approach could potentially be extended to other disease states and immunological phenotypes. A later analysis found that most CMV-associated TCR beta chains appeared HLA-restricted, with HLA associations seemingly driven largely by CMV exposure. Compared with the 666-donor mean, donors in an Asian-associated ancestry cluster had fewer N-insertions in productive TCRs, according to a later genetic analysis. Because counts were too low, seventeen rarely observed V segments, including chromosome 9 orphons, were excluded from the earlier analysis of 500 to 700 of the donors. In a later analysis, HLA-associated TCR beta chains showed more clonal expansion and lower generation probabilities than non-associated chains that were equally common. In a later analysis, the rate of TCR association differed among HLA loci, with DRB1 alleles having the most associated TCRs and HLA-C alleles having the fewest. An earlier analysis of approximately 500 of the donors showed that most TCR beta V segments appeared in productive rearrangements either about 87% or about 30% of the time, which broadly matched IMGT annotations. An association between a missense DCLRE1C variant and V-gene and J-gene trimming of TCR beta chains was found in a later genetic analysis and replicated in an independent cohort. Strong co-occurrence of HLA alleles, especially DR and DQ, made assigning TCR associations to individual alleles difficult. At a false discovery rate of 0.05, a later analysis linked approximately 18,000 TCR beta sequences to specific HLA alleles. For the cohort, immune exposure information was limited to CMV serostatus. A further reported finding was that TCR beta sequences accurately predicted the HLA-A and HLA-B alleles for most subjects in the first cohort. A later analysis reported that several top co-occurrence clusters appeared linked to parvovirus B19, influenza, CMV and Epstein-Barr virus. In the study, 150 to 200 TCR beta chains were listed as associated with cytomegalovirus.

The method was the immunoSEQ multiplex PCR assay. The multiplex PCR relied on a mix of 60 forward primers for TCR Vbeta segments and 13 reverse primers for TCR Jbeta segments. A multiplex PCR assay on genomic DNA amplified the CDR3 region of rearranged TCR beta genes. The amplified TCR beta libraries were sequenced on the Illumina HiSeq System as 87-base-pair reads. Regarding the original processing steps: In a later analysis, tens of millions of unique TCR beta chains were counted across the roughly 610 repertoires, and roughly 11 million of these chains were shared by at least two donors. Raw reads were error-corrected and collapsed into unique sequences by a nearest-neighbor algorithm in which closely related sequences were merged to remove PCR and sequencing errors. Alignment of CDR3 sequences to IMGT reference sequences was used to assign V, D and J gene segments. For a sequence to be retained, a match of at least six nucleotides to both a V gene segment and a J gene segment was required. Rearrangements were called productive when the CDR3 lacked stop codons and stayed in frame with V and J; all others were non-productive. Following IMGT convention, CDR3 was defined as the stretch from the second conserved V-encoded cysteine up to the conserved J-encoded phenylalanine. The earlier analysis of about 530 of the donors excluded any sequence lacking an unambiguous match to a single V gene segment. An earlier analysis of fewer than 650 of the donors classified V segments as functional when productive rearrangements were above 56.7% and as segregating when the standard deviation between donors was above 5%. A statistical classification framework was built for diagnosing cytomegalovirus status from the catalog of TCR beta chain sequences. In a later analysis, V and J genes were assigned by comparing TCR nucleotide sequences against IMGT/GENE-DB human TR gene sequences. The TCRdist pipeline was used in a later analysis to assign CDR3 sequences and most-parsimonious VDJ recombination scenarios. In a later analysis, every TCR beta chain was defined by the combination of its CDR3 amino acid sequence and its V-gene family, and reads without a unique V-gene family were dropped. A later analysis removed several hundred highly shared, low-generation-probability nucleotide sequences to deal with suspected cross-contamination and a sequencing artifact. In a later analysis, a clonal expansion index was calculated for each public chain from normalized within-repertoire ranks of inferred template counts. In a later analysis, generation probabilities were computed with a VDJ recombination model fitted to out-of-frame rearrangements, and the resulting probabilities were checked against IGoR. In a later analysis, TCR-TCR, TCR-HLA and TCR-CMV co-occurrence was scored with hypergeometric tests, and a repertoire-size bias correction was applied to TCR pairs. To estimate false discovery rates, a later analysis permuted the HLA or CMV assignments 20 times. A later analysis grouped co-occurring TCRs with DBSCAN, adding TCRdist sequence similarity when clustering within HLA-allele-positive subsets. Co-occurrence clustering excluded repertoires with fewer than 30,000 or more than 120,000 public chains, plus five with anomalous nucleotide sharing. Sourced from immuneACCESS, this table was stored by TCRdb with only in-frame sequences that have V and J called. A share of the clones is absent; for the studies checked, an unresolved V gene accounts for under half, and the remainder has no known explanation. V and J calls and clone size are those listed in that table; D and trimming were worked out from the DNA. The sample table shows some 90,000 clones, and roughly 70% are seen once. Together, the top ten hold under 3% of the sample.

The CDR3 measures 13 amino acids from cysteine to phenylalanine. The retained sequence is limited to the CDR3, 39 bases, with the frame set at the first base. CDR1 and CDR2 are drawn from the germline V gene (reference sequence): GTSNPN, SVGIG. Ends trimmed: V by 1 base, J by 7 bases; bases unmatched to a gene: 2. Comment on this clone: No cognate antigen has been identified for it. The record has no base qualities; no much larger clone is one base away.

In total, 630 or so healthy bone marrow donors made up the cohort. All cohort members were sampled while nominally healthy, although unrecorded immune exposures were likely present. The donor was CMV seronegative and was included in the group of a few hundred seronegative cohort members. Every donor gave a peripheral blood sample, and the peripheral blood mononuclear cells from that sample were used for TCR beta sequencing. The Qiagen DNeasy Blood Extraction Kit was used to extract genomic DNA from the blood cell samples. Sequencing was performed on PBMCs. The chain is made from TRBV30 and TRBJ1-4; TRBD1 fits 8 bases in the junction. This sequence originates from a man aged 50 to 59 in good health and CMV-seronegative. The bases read TGTGCCTGGAGTGACGGACAGGGTGAAAAACTGTTTTTT. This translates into CAWSDGQGEKLFF.